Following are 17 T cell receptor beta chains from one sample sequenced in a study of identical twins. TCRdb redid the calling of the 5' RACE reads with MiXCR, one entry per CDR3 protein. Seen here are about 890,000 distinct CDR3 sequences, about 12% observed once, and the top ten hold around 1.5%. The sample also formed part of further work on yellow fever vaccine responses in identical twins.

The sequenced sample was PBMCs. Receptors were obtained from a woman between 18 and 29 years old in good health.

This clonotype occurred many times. In DNA, the CDR3 is TGCAGTGCTAGAGATGATACGGGGGGTGGGTTCAATGAGCAGTTCTTC. Protein product: CSARDDTGGGFNEQFF. The V gene is TRBV20-1, the J gene TRBJ2-1, with 7 bases identical to TRBD2. Germline CDR1 DFQATT, CDR2 SNEGSKA (reference sequence). The CDR3 spans 16 residues. Losses at the gene ends were 0 bases for V and 6 bases for J; bases not matched to a gene: 11.

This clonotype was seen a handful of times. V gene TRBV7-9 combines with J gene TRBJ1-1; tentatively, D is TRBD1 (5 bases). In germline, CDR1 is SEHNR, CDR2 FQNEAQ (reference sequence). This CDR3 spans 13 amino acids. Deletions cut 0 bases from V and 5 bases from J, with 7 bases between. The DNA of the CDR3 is TGTGCCAGCAGCTTAGCGCAGGGAACTGAAGCTTTCTTT. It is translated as CASSLAQGTEAFF.

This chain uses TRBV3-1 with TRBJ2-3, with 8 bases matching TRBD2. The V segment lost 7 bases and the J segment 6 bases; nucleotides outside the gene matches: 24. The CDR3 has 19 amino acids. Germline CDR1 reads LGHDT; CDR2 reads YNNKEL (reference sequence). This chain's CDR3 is CASTQHALYSGDKRDTQYF. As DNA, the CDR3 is TGTGCCAGCACCCAGCATGCCCTCTATAGCGGGGACAAAAGGGATACGCAGTATTTT.

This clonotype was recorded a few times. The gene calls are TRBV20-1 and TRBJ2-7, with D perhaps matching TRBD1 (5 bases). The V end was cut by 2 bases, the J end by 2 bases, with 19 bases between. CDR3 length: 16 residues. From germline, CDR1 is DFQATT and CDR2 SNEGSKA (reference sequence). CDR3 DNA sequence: TGCAGTGCTAGACCCCCCCCGCCGGCAGGGACCTACGAGCAGTACTTC. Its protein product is CSARPPPPAGTYEQYF.

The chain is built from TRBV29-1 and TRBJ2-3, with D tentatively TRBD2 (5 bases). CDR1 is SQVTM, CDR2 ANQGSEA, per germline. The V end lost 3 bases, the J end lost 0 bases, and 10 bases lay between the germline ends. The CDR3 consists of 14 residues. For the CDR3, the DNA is TGCAGCGTTGAGGGGAGACTTAGCACAGATACGCAGTATTTT. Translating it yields CSVEGRLSTDTQYF.

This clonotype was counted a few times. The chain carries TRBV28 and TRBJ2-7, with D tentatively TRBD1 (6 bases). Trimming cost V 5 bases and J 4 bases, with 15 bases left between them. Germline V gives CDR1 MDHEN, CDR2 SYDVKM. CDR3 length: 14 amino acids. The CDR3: CASSTPQGWYEQYF. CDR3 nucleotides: TGTGCCAGCAGTACACCCCAGGGGTGGTACGAGCAGTACTTC. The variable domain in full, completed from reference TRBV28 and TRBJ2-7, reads DVKVTQSSRYLVKRTGEKVFLECVQDMDHENMFWYRQDPGLGLRLIYFSYDVKMKEKGDIPEGYSVSREKKERFSLILESASTNQTSMYLCASSTPQGWYEQYFGPGTRLTVT.

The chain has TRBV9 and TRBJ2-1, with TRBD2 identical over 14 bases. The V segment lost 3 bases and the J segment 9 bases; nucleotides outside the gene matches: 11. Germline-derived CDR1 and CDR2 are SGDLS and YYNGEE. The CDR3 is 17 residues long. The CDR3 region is CASSAGTSGSRVSEQFF. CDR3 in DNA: TGTGCCAGCAGCGCCGGGACTAGCGGGAGTCGGGTGAGTGAGCAGTTCTTC.

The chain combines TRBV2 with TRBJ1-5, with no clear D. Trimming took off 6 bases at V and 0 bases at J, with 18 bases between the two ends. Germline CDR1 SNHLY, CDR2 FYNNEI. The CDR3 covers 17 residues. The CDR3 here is CASRGASKGPSNQPQHF. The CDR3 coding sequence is TGTGCCAGCAGGGGAGCCTCCAAGGGCCCTAGCAATCAGCCCCAGCATTTT.

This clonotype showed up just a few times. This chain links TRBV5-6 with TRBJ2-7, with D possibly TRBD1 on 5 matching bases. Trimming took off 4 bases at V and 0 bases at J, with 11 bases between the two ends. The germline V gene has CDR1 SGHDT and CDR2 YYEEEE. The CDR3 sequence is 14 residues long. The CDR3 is CASSMDTDSYEQYF. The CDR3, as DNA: TGTGCCAGCAGCATGGACACGGACTCCTACGAGCAGTACTTC.

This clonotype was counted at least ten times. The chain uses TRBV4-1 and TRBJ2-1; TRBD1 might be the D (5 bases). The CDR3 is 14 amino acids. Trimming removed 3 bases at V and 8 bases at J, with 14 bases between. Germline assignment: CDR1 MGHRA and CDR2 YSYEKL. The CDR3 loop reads CASSQKWEGDEQFF. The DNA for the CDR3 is TGCGCCAGCAGCCAGAAGTGGGAAGGGGATGAGCAGTTCTTC.

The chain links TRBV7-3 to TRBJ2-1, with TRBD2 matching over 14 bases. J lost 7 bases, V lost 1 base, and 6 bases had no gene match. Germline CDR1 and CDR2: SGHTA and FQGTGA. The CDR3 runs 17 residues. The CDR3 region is CASSLKGLAGAGNEQFF. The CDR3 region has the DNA TGTGCCAGCAGCTTAAAGGGACTAGCGGGAGCAGGGAATGAGCAGTTCTTC.

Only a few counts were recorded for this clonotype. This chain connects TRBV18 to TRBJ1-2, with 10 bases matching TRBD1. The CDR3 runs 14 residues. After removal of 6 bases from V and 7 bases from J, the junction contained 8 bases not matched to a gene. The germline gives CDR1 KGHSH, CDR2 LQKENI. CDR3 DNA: TGTGCCAGCTCCCCCGGGACAGGGGAAGCTGGCTACACCTTC. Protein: CASSPGTGEAGYTF.

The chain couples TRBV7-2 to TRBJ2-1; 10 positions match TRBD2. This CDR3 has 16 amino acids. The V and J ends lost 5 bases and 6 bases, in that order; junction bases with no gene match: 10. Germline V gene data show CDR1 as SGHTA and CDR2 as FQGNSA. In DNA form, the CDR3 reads TGTGCCAGCAGCCCACCGGGACTAGCGCATACCAATGAGCAGTTCTTC. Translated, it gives CASSPPGLAHTNEQFF.

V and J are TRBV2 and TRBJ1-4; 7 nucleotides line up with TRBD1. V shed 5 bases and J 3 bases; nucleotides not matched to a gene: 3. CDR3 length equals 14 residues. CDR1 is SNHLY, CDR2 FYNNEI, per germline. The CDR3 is CASSNRGSNEKLFF. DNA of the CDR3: TGTGCCAGCAGTAACAGGGGTTCTAATGAAAAACTGTTTTTT.

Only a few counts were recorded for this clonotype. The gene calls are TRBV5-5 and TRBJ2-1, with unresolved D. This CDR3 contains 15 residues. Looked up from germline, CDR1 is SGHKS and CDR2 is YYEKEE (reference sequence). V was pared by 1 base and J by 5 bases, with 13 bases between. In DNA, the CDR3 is TGTGCCAGCAGCTTGTTACAAACCTATAACAATGAGCAGTTCTTC. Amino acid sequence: CASSLLQTYNNEQFF.

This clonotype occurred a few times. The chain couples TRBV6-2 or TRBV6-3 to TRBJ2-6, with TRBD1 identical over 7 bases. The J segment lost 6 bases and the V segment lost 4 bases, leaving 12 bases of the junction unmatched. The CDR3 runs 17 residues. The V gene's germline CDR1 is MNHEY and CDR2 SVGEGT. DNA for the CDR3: TGTGCCAGCAGTTGGGGACAGATCGGCCGCCTGGCCAACGTCCTGACTTTC. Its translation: CASSWGQIGRLANVLTF.

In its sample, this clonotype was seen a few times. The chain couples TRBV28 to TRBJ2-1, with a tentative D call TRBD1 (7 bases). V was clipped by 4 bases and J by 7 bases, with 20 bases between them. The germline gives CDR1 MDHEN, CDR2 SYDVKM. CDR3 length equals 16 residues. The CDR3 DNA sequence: TGTGCCAGCAGTTCCTCGGGGGACAGCCTCTCTAATGAGCAGTTCTTC. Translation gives CASSSSGDSLSNEQFF.